The T cell receptor (beta chain) described here comes from a study of shared clonotypes between healthy human individuals. Study-wide context: Sampling drew on donors who were a couple of women and three men aged 18 to 49.

At deep level, the assay was performed. Authors' methods: Junction-only immunoSEQ sequences carried no quality scores, so filtering differed. Clones were sequenced by immunoSEQ multiplex PCR, and TCRdb holds only the in-frame ones, with some missing. That table is the source of V, J and clone size, and D and trimming were worked out from the DNA. The table records about half a million clones, 65% to 85% of them present only once. The V and J ends lost 1 base and 7 bases respectively, with 5 bases between them. There are 12 residues in the CDR3. Germline V gene lookup returns CDR1 SGHKS and CDR2 YYEKEE (reference sequence).

Sequenced material: PBMCs. J is TRBJ2-2 and V is TRBV5-5, with unresolved D. The clonotype was recovered from a woman aged 40 to 55 in good health. Some clones in this sample may be carry-over from other donors' samples. CDR3 DNA: TGTGCCAGCAGCTTGACTGGCGGGGAGCTGTTTTTT. Protein: CASSLTGGELFF.